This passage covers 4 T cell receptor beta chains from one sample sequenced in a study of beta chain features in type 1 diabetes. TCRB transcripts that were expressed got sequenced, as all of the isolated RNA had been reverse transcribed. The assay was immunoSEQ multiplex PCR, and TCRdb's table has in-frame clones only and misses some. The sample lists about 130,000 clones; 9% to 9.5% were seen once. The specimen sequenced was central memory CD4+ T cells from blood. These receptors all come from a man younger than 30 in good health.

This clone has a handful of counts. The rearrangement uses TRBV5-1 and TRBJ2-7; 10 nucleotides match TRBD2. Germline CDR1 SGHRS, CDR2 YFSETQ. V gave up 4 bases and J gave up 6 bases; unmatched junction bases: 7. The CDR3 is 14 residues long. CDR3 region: CASSQSGGAIEQYF. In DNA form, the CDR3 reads TGCGCCAGCAGCCAGAGCGGGGGGGCGATCGAGCAGTACTTC.

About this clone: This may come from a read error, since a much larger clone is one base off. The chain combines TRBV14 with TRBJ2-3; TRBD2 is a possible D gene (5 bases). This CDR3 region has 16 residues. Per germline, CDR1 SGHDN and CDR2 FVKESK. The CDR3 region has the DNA TGTGCCGGCAGCCAAGAACTCGAGCGGAGCACAGATACGCAGTATTTT. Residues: CAGSQELERSTDTQYF.

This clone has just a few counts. CDR3 loop: CSAQDLNEQFF. In nucleotides, the CDR3 is TGCAGTGCCCAAGACTTAAATGAGCAGTTCTTC. The J gene is TRBJ2-1, the V gene TRBV20-1; D remains unclear. CDR1 DFQATT and CDR2 SNEGSKA come from the germline V gene (reference sequence). V lost 6 bases and J lost 7, with 10 bases in between. The CDR3 is 11 residues long.

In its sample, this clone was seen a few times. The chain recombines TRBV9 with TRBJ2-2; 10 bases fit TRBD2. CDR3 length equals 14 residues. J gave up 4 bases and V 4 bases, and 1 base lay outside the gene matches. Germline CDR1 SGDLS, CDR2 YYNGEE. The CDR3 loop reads CASSQRGGTGELFF. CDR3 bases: TGTGCCAGCAGCCAGCGGGGGGGCACCGGGGAGCTGTTTTTT.